The rows below give T cell receptor beta chains drawn from one sample of a study of post-analysis software for immune sequencing data. TCRdb redid the calling of the PCR reads with MiXCR, one entry per CDR3 protein. In the table there are more than 450,000 distinct CDR3 sequences, 44% of which are singletons. The sequenced sample was blood. The receptors come from a girl aged 5-17 years with multiple sclerosis. Each CDR3 is given without its conserved first and last residue. Each record gives: CDR3 protein, V gene, J gene.

CDR3aa: ASSNLADTQY; v_gene: TRBV7-9; j_gene: TRBJ2-3
CDR3aa: ASSLDTLRGRGTQY; v_gene: TRBV12-3/TRBV12-4; j_gene: TRBJ2-5
CDR3aa: ASSPFEGGPYNEQF; v_gene: TRBV7-9; j_gene: TRBJ2-1
CDR3aa: SVLPGHGGYEQY; v_gene: TRBV29-1; j_gene: .
CDR3aa: ASSPGQEYGYT; v_gene: TRBV7-3; j_gene: TRBJ1-2
CDR3aa: SMKLGGAHNEQY; v_gene: TRBV29-1; j_gene: TRBJ2-5
CDR3aa: ASTNRGPREGYT; v_gene: TRBV12-3/TRBV12-4; j_gene: TRBJ1-2
CDR3aa: ASSHGALAGGLGEQF; v_gene: TRBV7-2; j_gene: TRBJ2-1
CDR3aa: ASSHAVRGSEQY; v_gene: TRBV4-1; j_gene: .
CDR3aa: AIRDTGQGGVGYT; v_gene: TRBV10-3; j_gene: TRBJ1-2
CDR3aa: ASSLDAGRTYEQY; v_gene: TRBV5-1; j_gene: TRBJ2-7
CDR3aa: ASSLGGTSGSPSYNEQF; v_gene: TRBV7-8; j_gene: TRBJ2-1
CDR3aa: ASSPGWNNEQF; v_gene: TRBV27; j_gene: TRBJ2-1
CDR3aa: ASSQPAGPSPEQY; v_gene: TRBV4-1; j_gene: TRBJ2-7
CDR3aa: AIRGTGDTEAF; v_gene: TRBV10-3; j_gene: TRBJ1-1
CDR3aa: ATSDSLRDNTDTQY; v_gene: TRBV24-1; j_gene: TRBJ2-3
CDR3aa: ASSLGRNSNEKLF; v_gene: TRBV7-9; j_gene: TRBJ1-4
CDR3aa: ASSRLAGVSDTQY; v_gene: TRBV12-3/TRBV12-4; j_gene: TRBJ2-3
CDR3aa: ASSYILRDSYEQY; v_gene: TRBV6-5; j_gene: TRBJ2-7
CDR3aa: ASSYRDRRETQY; v_gene: TRBV6-5; j_gene: TRBJ2-5
CDR3aa: ASSLGSGGTSDTQY; v_gene: TRBV7-8; j_gene: TRBJ2-3
CDR3aa: ASSLSAGLSQNIQY; v_gene: TRBV7-9; j_gene: TRBJ2-4
CDR3aa: ASKGLAGDNEQF; v_gene: TRBV12-3/TRBV12-4; j_gene: TRBJ2-1
CDR3aa: ASRMIAGVSYNEQF; v_gene: TRBV6-5; j_gene: TRBJ2-1
CDR3aa: AIRAPTDTQY; v_gene: TRBV10-3; j_gene: TRBJ2-3
CDR3aa: ASSLDDYTINYGYT; v_gene: TRBV11-2; j_gene: TRBJ1-2
CDR3aa: AIPEAGGPQETQY; v_gene: TRBV7-9; j_gene: TRBJ2-5
CDR3aa: ASSLEGDTDTQY; v_gene: TRBV12-3/TRBV12-4; j_gene: TRBJ2-3
CDR3aa: ASSSGTSVRST; v_gene: TRBV18; j_gene: TRBJ1-2
CDR3aa: ASSRSGRTYEQY; v_gene: TRBV12-3/TRBV12-4; j_gene: TRBJ2-7
CDR3aa: ASSANGQGPYEQY; v_gene: TRBV9; j_gene: TRBJ2-7
CDR3aa: ASSLWVPGAGANVLT; v_gene: TRBV5-5; j_gene: TRBJ2-6
CDR3aa: ASSLGQGYTEAF; v_gene: TRBV12-3/TRBV12-4; j_gene: TRBJ1-1
CDR3aa: SVEQRNEDEQF; v_gene: TRBV29-1; j_gene: TRBJ2-1
CDR3aa: AISKGGLGANVLT; v_gene: TRBV10-3; j_gene: TRBJ2-6
CDR3aa: ASQGQDNTGELF; v_gene: TRBV12-3/TRBV12-4; j_gene: TRBJ2-2
CDR3aa: ASSENGDQRETQY; v_gene: TRBV2; j_gene: TRBJ2-5
CDR3aa: ASSDGLAGHNEQF; v_gene: TRBV12-3/TRBV12-4; j_gene: TRBJ2-1
CDR3aa: ASSSQGKTSTNEKLF; v_gene: TRBV7-9; j_gene: TRBJ1-4
CDR3aa: SIGRGRQETQY; v_gene: TRBV29-1; j_gene: TRBJ2-5
CDR3aa: AISDPLAGEDEQF; v_gene: TRBV10-3; j_gene: TRBJ2-1
CDR3aa: NARLAQGAYEQY; v_gene: TRBV20-1; j_gene: TRBJ2-7
CDR3aa: ASSFKPQETQF; v_gene: TRBV7-2; j_gene: .
CDR3aa: ASSYATGREKLF; v_gene: TRBV6-6; j_gene: TRBJ1-4